The clone carrying this TCR beta chain has at least ten counts. What it binds is not known. Template-switch 5'RACE cDNA synthesis added a 10-nucleotide unique molecular identifier. TCRdb recomputed calls from the 5' RACE reads with MiXCR, one row per CDR3 protein. The data contain about 50,000 distinct CDR3 sequences, about 9.3% of them singletons. This specimen belongs to a study of neurological immune-mediated disorders. Unsorted libraries were prepared from 2 million PBMCs that had been stored at -80 C. Study outcomes and limitations: Private repertoires in all groups were suggested, as expanded clones shared no CDR3 amino acid sequences across subjects. TCR clonal expansion peaked in HTLV-1-associated myelopathy patients and was lowest in multiple sclerosis patients.

This sequence originates from a man aged 65 to 85 with HTLV-1-associated myelopathy (HAM/TSP). What was sequenced was PBMCs.

The CDR3 reads CASSLAGDSGVPEAFF. The CDR3 bases are TGTGCCAGCAGCTTAGCGGGCGACTCTGGGGTCCCTGAAGCTTTCTTT. This chain uses TRBV7-9 with TRBJ1-1; D is undetermined. Per germline, CDR1 SEHNR and CDR2 FQNEAQ (reference sequence). Between the trimmed V and J ends, which lost 0 bases and 6 bases, there was a span of 17 bases. The CDR3 contains 16 residues.